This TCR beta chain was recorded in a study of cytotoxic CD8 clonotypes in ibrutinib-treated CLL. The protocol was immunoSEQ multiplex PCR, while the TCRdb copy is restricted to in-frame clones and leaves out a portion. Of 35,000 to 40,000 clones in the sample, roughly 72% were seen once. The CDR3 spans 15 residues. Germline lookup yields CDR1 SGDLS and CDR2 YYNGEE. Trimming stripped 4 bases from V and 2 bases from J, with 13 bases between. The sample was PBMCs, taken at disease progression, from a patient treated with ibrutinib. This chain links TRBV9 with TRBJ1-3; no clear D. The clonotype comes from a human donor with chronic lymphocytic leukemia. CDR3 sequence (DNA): TGTGCCAGCAGCTCAATAGGAGGTACTGGAAACACCATATATTTT. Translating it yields CASSSIGGTGNTIYF. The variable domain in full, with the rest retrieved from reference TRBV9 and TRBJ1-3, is DSGVTQTPKHLITATGQRVTLRCSPRSGDLSVYWYQQSLDQGLQFLIQYYNGEERAKGNILERFSAQQFPDLHSELNLSSLELGDSALYFCASSSIGGTGNTIYFGEGSWLTVV.